The TCR beta chain described here comes from a study of CD8+ T cells in alopecia areata. Study conclusions and caveats: There were also resident alphabeta T cells of normal skin sequenced in scalp samples. In lesional scalp, particularly from alopecia totalis/universalis, clonality was higher than in normal scalp. Sharing of TCR sequences between patients (possibly for HLA-related reasons) was less clear than in mice.

This clone appeared once. The antigen is undetermined. In a group of four to six patients, CD4+ cells were sorted into CD25+CD127- cells. In alopecia areata patients, both lesional scalp punch biopsies and peripheral blood were collected. Isolated RNA was reverse transcribed into cDNA used as the sequencing template. Here immunoSEQ multiplex PCR was the method, and the copy in TCRdb shows in-frame clones only, minus some. The table lists 35,000 or so clones, roughly 53% of them singletons. CDR1 is SGHNT and CDR2 is YYREEE in the germline V gene (reference sequence). This CDR3 spans 12 amino acids. Trimming left V 7 bases short and J 1 base short, with 8 bases between.

What was sequenced was CD4+ Tregs sorted from blood. This TCR derives from a human donor with alopecia areata. The chain links TRBV5-4 to TRBJ1-2; weak D call: TRBD1 (6 bases). CDR3 in DNA: TGTGCCAGCGAGGACAGTAACTATGGCTACACCTTC. This gives the protein CASEDSNYGYTF.